This is a list of T cell receptor beta chains from one sample in a study of CD8+CD57+ T cells in acquired aplastic anemia. TCRdb ran MiXCR on the reads and lists one entry per CDR3 protein. Among roughly 150,000 distinct CDR3 sequences listed, less than 60% were seen once. The sequencing sample was made of sorted CD4+, CD8+, or CD8+CD57+ T cells (not recorded which) from PBMCs. The receptors shown here come from a human donor with aplastic anemia. Both conserved end residues are part of each CDR3.

j_gene: TRBJ2-6; v_gene: TRBV12-3/TRBV12-4; CDR3aa: CASSLFSGANVLTF
j_gene: TRBJ2-2; v_gene: TRBV7-2; CDR3aa: CASSTQGTGELFF
j_gene: TRBJ1-2; v_gene: TRBV2; CDR3aa: CASSIRGADYGYTF
j_gene: TRBJ2-3; v_gene: TRBV7-8; CDR3aa: CASTVRVGTDTQYF
j_gene: TRBJ1-1; v_gene: TRBV7-9; CDR3aa: CASSSWSDEAFF
j_gene: TRBJ1-2; v_gene: TRBV10-3; CDR3aa: CAIRAHRNYGYTF
j_gene: TRBJ2-2; v_gene: TRBV9; CDR3aa: CASSVRESPGELFF
j_gene: TRBJ2-1; v_gene: TRBV24-1; CDR3aa: CATSGLPGSYNGQFF
j_gene: TRBJ1-5; v_gene: TRBV2; CDR3aa: CASSEGSNQPQHF
j_gene: TRBJ2-6; v_gene: TRBV11-2; CDR3aa: CASSLAGGGANVLTF
j_gene: TRBJ1-4; v_gene: TRBV7-9; CDR3aa: CASSLASEKLFF
j_gene: TRBJ1-1; v_gene: TRBV10-3; CDR3aa: CAISEEVNSQNDEAFF
j_gene: TRBJ1-5; v_gene: TRBV19; CDR3aa: CTSSIRRGSNQPQHF
j_gene: TRBJ1-5; v_gene: TRBV20-1; CDR3aa: CSATDGDNQPQHF
j_gene: TRBJ2-1; v_gene: TRBV10-3; CDR3aa: CAIAKGSTGYNEQFF
j_gene: TRBJ2-1; v_gene: TRBV5-1; CDR3aa: CASSSGLAGGSYNEQFF
j_gene: TRBJ1-3; v_gene: TRBV2; CDR3aa: CASSEEGLSGNTIYF
j_gene: TRBJ2-3; v_gene: TRBV5-1; CDR3aa: CASSLNGRLLTTSTQYF
j_gene: TRBJ2-7; v_gene: TRBV27; CDR3aa: CASRLGGAREGEQYF
j_gene: TRBJ2-5; v_gene: TRBV4-2; CDR3aa: CASSPTGGPIRPQYF
j_gene: TRBJ1-6; v_gene: TRBV6-1; CDR3aa: CASGGSRTYNSPLHF
j_gene: TRBJ1-5; v_gene: TRBV6-1; CDR3aa: CASSPFGDSAVGNQPQHF
j_gene: TRBJ2-7; v_gene: TRBV5-1; CDR3aa: CASSLNPTTYEQYF
j_gene: TRBJ2-5; v_gene: TRBV29-1; CDR3aa: CSVGQGLAQETQYF
j_gene: TRBJ1-6; v_gene: TRBV5-6; CDR3aa: CASSYGQGGSLLHF
j_gene: TRBJ1-2; v_gene: TRBV24-1; CDR3aa: CATSDLTGTGGNYGYTF
j_gene: TRBJ2-7; v_gene: TRBV7-2; CDR3aa: CASSSGASGSHEQYF
j_gene: TRBJ2-4; v_gene: TRBV11-2; CDR3aa: CASSSGVTEAKNIQYF
j_gene: TRBJ1-5; v_gene: TRBV12-3/TRBV12-4; CDR3aa: CASSLSAAYGNQPQHF
j_gene: TRBJ1-2; v_gene: TRBV20-1; CDR3aa: CSASPQTGSHGYTF
j_gene: TRBJ1-6; v_gene: TRBV15; CDR3aa: CATSGARTGSLPLHF
j_gene: TRBJ2-1; v_gene: TRBV25-1; CDR3aa: CASRPLGTGYGNEQFF
j_gene: TRBJ1-2; v_gene: TRBV7-8; CDR3aa: CASSSGTGDYGYTF
j_gene: TRBJ2-7; v_gene: TRBV13; CDR3aa: CASSHWELLLAGVGAREQYF
j_gene: TRBJ1-5; v_gene: TRBV6-1; CDR3aa: CASSTGQGRHF
j_gene: TRBJ2-3; v_gene: TRBV27; CDR3aa: CASRPSQPLTTDTQYF
j_gene: TRBJ2-7; v_gene: TRBV7-8; CDR3aa: CASSQGAVVEQYF
j_gene: TRBJ1-2; v_gene: TRBV15; CDR3aa: CATSRPDYGYTF
j_gene: TRBJ1-5; v_gene: TRBV11-2; CDR3aa: CASSASLDNQPQHF
j_gene: TRBJ2-5; v_gene: TRBV20-1; CDR3aa: CSATKDDPMETQYF
j_gene: TRBJ2-1; v_gene: TRBV7-8; CDR3aa: CASSHRGNEQFF
j_gene: TRBJ2-7; v_gene: TRBV25-1; CDR3aa: CASSDAHWTSYEQYF
j_gene: TRBJ1-3; v_gene: TRBV5-1; CDR3aa: CASSLVTGAGNTIYF
j_gene: TRBJ2-3; v_gene: TRBV7-3; CDR3aa: CASSWTSGGALDTQYF
j_gene: TRBJ2-7; v_gene: TRBV20-1; CDR3aa: CSARGGTPYEQYF
j_gene: TRBJ1-3; v_gene: TRBV11-1; CDR3aa: CASSPWSGGILSGNTIYF